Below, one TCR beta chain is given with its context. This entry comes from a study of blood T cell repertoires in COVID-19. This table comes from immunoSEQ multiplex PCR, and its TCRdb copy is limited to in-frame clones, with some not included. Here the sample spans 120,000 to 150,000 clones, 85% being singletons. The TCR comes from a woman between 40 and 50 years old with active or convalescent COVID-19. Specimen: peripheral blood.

The CDR3 spells CASNSASYNEQFF. The CDR3 region has the DNA TGTGCCAGCAATTCAGCGTCCTACAATGAGCAGTTCTTC. The genes are TRBV14 and TRBJ2-1; D not resolved. Germline CDR1 and CDR2: SGHDN and FVKESK. CDR3 size: 13 residues. Trimming shortened V by 7 bases and J by 1 base, and 8 bases separated the two germline ends.